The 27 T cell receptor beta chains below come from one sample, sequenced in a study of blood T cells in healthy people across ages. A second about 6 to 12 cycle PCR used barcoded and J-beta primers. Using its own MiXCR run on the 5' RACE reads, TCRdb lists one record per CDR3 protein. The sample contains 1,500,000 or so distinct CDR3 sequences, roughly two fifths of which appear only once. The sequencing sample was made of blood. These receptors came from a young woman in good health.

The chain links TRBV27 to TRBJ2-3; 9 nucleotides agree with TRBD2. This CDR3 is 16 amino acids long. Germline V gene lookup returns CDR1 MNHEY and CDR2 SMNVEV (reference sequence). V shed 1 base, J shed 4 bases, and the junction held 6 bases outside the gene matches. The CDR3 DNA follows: TGTGCCAGCAGTTTATTAGTAGCGGGGGCGGCAGATACGCAGTATTTT. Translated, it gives CASSLLVAGAADTQYF.

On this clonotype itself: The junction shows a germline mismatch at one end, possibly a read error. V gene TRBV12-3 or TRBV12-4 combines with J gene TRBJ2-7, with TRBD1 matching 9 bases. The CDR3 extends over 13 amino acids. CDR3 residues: CTSKRTGEHEQYF. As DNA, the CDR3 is TGTACCAGCAAACGGACAGGGGAGCACGAGCAGTACTTC.

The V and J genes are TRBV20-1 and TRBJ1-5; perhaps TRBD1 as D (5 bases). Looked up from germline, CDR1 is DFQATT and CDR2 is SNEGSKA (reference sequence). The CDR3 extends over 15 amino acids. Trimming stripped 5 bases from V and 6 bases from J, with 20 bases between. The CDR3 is CSAPKRGAAIQPQHF. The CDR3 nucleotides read TGCAGTGCTCCAAAGCGGGGCGCGGCGATTCAGCCCCAGCATTTT.

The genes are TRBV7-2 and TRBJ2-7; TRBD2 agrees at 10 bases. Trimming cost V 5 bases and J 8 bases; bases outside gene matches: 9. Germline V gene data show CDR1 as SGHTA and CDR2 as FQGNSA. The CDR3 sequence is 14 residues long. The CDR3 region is CASSTSAGLAKQYF. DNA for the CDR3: TGTGCCAGCAGCACTTCCGCGGGACTAGCGAAGCAGTACTTC.

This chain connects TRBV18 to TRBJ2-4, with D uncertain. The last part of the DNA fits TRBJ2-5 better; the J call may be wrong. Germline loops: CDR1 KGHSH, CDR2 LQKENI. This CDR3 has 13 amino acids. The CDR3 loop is CASSPPFWETQYF. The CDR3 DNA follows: TGTGCCAGCTCACCACCGTTTTGGGAGACCCAGTACTTC.

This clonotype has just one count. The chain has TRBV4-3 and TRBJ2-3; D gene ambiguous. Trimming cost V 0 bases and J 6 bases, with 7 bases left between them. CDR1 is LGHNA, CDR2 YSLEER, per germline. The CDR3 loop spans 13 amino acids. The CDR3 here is CASSQEPWDTQYF. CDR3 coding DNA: TGCGCCAGCAGCCAAGAACCTTGGGATACGCAGTATTTT.

The CDR3 sequence is CASGGERENNEQYF. The CDR3, as DNA: TGCGCCAGCGGAGGGGAGCGGGAGAATAACGAGCAGTACTTC. V and J are TRBV4-3 and TRBJ2-7; 8 bases line up with TRBD2. The ends lost 8 bases at V and 5 bases at J; junction bases unmatched: 11. This CDR3 has 14 amino acids. Germline CDR1 LGHNA, CDR2 YSLEER.

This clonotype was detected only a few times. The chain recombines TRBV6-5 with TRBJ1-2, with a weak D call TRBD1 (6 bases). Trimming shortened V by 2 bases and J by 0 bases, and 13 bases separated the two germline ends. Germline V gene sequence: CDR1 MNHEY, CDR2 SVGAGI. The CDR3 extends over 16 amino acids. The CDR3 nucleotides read TGTGCCAGCAGTTACCGGACAGATCTGGCTAACTATGGCTACACCTTC. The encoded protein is CASSYRTDLANYGYTF.

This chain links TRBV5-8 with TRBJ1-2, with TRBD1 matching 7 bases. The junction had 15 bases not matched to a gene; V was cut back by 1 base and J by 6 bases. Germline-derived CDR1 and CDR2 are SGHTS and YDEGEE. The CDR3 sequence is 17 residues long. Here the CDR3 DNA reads TGTGCCAGCAGCTTGTCGTCAGGGGGTTTAGTTGTGGATGGCTACACCTTC. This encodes CASSLSSGGLVVDGYTF.

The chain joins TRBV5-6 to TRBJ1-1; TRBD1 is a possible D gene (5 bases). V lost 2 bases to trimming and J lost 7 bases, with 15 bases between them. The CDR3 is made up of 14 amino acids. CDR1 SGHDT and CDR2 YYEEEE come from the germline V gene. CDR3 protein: CASSFTGGLGEAFF. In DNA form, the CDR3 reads TGTGCCAGCAGCTTCACCGGGGGTTTGGGTGAAGCTTTCTTT.

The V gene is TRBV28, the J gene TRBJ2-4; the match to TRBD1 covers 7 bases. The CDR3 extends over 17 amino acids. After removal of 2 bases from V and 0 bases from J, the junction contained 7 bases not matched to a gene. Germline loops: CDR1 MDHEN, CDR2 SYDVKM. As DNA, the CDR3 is TGTGCCAGCAGTTTAATGGGGGACAGTAGAGCCAAAAACATTCAGTACTTC. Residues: CASSLMGDSRAKNIQYF.

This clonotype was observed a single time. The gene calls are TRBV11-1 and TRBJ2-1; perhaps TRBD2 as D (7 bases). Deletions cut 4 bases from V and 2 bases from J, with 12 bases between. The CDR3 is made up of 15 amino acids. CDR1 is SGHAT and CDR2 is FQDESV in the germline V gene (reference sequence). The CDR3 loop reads CASSCTGRAYNEQFF. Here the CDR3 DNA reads TGTGCCAGCAGCTGCACAGGGAGGGCCTACAATGAGCAGTTCTTC.

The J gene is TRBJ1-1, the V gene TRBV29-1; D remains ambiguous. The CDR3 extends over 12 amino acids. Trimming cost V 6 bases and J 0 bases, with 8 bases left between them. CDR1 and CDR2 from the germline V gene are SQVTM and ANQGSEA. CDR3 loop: CSVISMNTEAFF. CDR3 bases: TGCAGCGTAATCTCCATGAACACTGAAGCTTTCTTT.

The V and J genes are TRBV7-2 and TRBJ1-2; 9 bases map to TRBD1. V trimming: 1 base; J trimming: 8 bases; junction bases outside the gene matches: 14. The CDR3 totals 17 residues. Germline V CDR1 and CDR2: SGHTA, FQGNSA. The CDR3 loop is CASSLGVSGGQGSGYTF. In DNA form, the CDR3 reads TGTGCCAGCAGCTTAGGGGTTTCGGGGGGACAGGGTTCGGGCTACACCTTC.

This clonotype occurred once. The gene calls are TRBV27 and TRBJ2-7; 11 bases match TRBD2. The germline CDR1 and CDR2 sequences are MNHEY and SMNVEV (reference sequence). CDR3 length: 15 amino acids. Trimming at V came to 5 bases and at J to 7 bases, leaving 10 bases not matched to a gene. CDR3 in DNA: TGTGCCAGCAGTCTGGGACTAGCGGCTCACAATGAGCAGTACTTC. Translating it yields CASSLGLAAHNEQYF.

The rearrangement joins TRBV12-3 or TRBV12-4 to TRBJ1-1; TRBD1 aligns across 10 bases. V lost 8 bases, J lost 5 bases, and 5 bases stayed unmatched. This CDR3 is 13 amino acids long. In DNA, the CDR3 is TGTGCCAGCGGGAGGACAGGGGGAACTGAAGCTTTCTTT. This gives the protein CASGRTGGTEAFF.

Written as DNA, the CDR3 is TGTGCCAGCACCTCCCGGTGGCGTGCGGGAGCGGGAGAGCAGTACTTC. Translating gives CASTSRWRAGAGEQYF. The rearrangement joins TRBV12-3 or TRBV12-4 to TRBJ2-5, with 8 bases identical to TRBD2. This CDR3 has 16 residues. The junction had 21 bases not matched to a gene; V was cut back by 7 bases and J by 11 bases.

CDR3 nucleotide sequence: TGTGCCAGCAGCAAAGAAGGGGGAGCCGGTTGCTCCTACAATGAGCAGTACTTC. Its translation: CASSKEGGAGCSYNEQYF. The V gene is TRBV21-1, the J gene TRBJ2-1; whether TRBD1, the table's D call, matches the DNA was not checked. The last part of the DNA fits TRBJ2-7 better; the J call may be wrong. TRBV21-1 constitutes a pseudogene. The CDR3 is 18 amino acids.

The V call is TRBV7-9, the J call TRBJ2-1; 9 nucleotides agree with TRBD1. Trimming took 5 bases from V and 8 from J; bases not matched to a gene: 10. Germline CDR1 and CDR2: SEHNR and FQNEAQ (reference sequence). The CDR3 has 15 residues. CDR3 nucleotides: TGTGCCAGCAGCCCGGCGGGACAGGGTCTGGATGAGCAGTTCTTC. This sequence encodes CASSPAGQGLDEQFF.

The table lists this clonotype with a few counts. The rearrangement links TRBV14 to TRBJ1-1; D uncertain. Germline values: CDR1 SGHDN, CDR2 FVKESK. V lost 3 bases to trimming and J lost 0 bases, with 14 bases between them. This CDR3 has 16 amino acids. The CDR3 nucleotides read TGTGCCAGCAGCCACCTTACTTGGACGGTGAACACTGAAGCTTTCTTT. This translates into CASSHLTWTVNTEAFF.

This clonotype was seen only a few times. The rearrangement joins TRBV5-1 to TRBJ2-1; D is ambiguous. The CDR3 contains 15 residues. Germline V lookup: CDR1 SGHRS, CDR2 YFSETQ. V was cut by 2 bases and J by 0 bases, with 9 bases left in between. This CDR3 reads CASSFALSSYNEQFF. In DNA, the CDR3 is TGCGCCAGCAGCTTTGCCCTGAGCTCCTACAATGAGCAGTTCTTC.

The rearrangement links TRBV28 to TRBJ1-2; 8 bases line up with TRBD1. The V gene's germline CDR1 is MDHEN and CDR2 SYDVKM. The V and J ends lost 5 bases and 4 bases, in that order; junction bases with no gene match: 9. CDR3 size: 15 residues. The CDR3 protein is CASSASGTGFYGYTF. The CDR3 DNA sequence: TGTGCCAGCAGTGCCTCCGGGACAGGTTTCTATGGCTACACCTTC.

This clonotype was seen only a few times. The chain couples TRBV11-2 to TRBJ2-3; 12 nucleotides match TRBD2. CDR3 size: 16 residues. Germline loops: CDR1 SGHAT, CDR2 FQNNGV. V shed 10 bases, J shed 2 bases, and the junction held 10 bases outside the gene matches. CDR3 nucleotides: TGTGCCACGAGTGGGCCTAGCGGGAGGGTCACAGATACGCAGTATTTT. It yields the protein CATSGPSGRVTDTQYF.

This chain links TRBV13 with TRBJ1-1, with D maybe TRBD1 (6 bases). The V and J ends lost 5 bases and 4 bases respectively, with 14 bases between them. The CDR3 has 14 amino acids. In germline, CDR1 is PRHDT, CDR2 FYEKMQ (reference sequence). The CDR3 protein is CASSGRGWGTEAFF. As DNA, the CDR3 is TGTGCCAGCAGCGGAAGGGGGTGGGGCACTGAAGCTTTCTTT.

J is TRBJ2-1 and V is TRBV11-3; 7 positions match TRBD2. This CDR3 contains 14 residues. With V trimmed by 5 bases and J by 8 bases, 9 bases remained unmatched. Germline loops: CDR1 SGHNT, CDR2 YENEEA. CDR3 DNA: TGTGCCAGCAGCCTGAGACTAGCCAACGATGAGCAGTTCTTC. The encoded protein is CASSLRLANDEQFF.

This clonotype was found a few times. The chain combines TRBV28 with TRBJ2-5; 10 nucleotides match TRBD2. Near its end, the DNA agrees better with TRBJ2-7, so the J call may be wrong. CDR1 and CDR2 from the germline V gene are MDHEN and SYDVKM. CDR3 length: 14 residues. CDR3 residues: CASRRTSGFYEQYF. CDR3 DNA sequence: TGTGCCAGCAGGCGGACTAGCGGATTCTACGAGCAGTACTTC.

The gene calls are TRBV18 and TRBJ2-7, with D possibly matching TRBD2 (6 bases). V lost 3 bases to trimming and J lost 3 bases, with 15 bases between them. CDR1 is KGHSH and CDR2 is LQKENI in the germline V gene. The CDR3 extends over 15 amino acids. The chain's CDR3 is CASSPLGGTYYEQYF. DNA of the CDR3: TGTGCCAGCTCACCGCTTGGCGGGACCTACTACGAGCAGTACTTC.